The 25 T cell receptor beta chains listed next were all sequenced from one sample in a study of blood T cell repertoires in COVID-19. Sequencing used immunoSEQ multiplex PCR; TCRdb keeps in-frame clones, though not all of them. The table shows 200,000 to 300,000 clones, with 70% to 90% occurring only once. The sequenced sample was peripheral blood. These receptors originate from a woman aged 60 to 75 with COVID-19, enrolled during active disease.

The genes are TRBV16 and TRBJ2-7; 7 bases fit TRBD2. The length of the CDR3 is 14 residues. V trimming: 5 bases; J trimming: 2 bases; junction bases outside the gene matches: 6. Germline V gene lookup returns CDR1 KGHSY and CDR2 FQNENV. The DNA of the CDR3 is TGTGCCAGCAGCGGCAGGGACTACCCCTACGAGCAGTACTTC. This codes for CASSGRDYPYEQYF.

The V and J genes are TRBV27 and TRBJ1-3, with D perhaps matching TRBD1 (6 bases). Trimming removed 0 bases from V and 2 bases from J, with 17 bases in between. Germline V CDR1 and CDR2: MNHEY, SMNVEV (reference sequence). The CDR3 runs to 18 residues. The CDR3 DNA reads TGTGCCAGCAGTTTATCGGTGCAGGGGCGATCGGCTGGAAACACCATATATTTT. Amino acid sequence: CASSLSVQGRSAGNTIYF.

V usage is TRBV24-1 and J usage is TRBJ2-5; 7 bases are shared with TRBD1. CDR1 KGHDR and CDR2 SFDVKD come from the germline V gene. The CDR3 extends over 17 amino acids. After removal of 3 bases from V and 5 bases from J, the junction contained 14 bases not matched to a gene. CDR3 nucleotides: TGTGCCACCAGTGATCCCACCCCGGGACAGCTAGGGGAGACCCAGTACTTC. It encodes CATSDPTPGQLGETQYF.

This chain uses TRBV24-1 with TRBJ2-2, with D maybe TRBD1 (5 bases). Germline CDR1 KGHDR, CDR2 SFDVKD. The V end lost 1 base, the J end lost 1 base, and 12 bases lay between the germline ends. This CDR3 contains 17 residues. The CDR3 sequence is CATSDLVQGGNTGELFF. Here the CDR3 DNA reads TGTGCCACCAGTGATTTAGTTCAGGGTGGGAACACCGGGGAGCTGTTTTTT.

The chain links TRBV27 to TRBJ2-1; 12 bases map to TRBD2. V gave up 5 bases and J gave up 7 bases; unmatched junction bases: 12. The CDR3 is 17 amino acids. The germline gives CDR1 MNHEY, CDR2 SMNVEV (reference sequence). The DNA of the CDR3 is TGTGCCAGCAGTACCCGACTAGCGGGAGCGATTTTTAATGAGCAGTTCTTC. It encodes CASSTRLAGAIFNEQFF.

The V gene is TRBV3-1 (or the pseudogene TRBV3-2), the J gene TRBJ2-7; 9 bases line up with TRBD2. Germline-derived CDR1 and CDR2 are LGHDT and YNNKEL (reference sequence). The V gene end was trimmed by 1 base and the J gene end by 3 bases; junction bases not matched to a gene: 4. This CDR3 is built from 15 residues. CDR3 region: CASSQVSSGVYEQYF. DNA of the CDR3: TGTGCCAGCAGCCAAGTCTCTAGCGGGGTCTACGAGCAGTACTTC.

This clone was found once. V and J are TRBV15 and TRBJ1-6; the D is unclear. Germline V gene lookup returns CDR1 LNHNV and CDR2 YYDKDF (reference sequence). Trimming stripped 1 base from V and 8 bases from J, with 6 bases between. The CDR3 length is 13 residues. The CDR3 loop is CATSRGSDSPLHF. The DNA of the CDR3 is TGTGCCACCAGCAGAGGGAGCGATTCACCCCTCCACTTT.

The chain recombines TRBV6-6 with TRBJ2-5; tentative D call: TRBD1 (6 bases). The germline V gene encodes CDR1 MNHNY and CDR2 SVGAGI (reference sequence). This CDR3 has 17 amino acids. Trimming pared 6 bases from V and 2 bases from J, leaving 22 bases between. DNA of the CDR3: TGTGCCAGCAGACGAACCGCAGGGGCCCTAAAACAAGAGACCCAGTACTTC. Translating it yields CASRRTAGALKQETQYF.

This clone was seen a handful of times. The chain is built from TRBV7-2 and TRBJ2-3; D gene unclear. Per the germline V gene, CDR1 is SGHTA and CDR2 is FQGNSA. The CDR3 covers 14 residues. V was trimmed by 5 bases and J by 0 bases, leaving 9 bases between them. DNA of the CDR3: TGTGCCAGCAGCCTGATACAAAGCACAGATACGCAGTATTTT. Translated: CASSLIQSTDTQYF.

V usage is TRBV6-5 and J usage is TRBJ2-3; D remains unclear. Germline V CDR1 and CDR2: MNHEY, SVGAGI. Trimming stripped 8 bases from V and 4 bases from J, with 7 bases between. This CDR3 spans 11 amino acids. The CDR3 nucleotides are TGTGCCAGCCGTCGTTCAGATACGCAGTATTTT. It yields the protein CASRRSDTQYF.

CDR3 DNA sequence: TGCGCCAGCAGCTTGGTGAGCGGGAGGAATCAAGAGACCCAGTACTTC. Encoded protein: CASSLVSGRNQETQYF. J is TRBJ2-5 and V is TRBV5-1, with 9 bases identical to TRBD2. The junction had 5 bases not matched to a gene; V was cut back by 0 bases and J by 2 bases. The CDR3 spans 16 residues. CDR1 and CDR2 (germline): SGHRS, YFSETQ. The complete variable domain, with remaining parts taken from reference TRBV5-1 and TRBJ2-5, reads KAGVTQTPRYLIKTRGQQVTLSCSPISGHRSVSWYQQTPGQGLQFLFEYFSETQRNKGNFPGRFSGRQFSNSRSEMNVSTLELGDSALYLCASSLVSGRNQETQYFGPGTRLLVL.

This clone was recorded once. The V call is TRBV10-3, the J call TRBJ2-7; 11 positions agree with TRBD1. The CDR3 is 15 amino acids. J was trimmed by 5 bases and V by 4 bases; bases with no gene match: 7. Germline CDR1 reads ENHRY; CDR2 reads SYGVKD. CDR3 in amino acids: CAISARDRGEHEQYF. The CDR3 DNA reads TGTGCCATCAGTGCCAGGGACAGGGGGGAACACGAGCAGTACTTC.

This chain uses TRBV28 with TRBJ1-1; TRBD1 might be the D (5 bases). The ends were cut back, 8 bases at V and 0 bases at J, with 16 bases in the middle. The CDR3 covers 15 residues. Germline CDR1 reads MDHEN; CDR2 reads SYDVKM. The CDR3 spells CASLPPAGMNTEAFF. In nucleotides, the CDR3 is TGTGCCAGCCTCCCCCCCGCAGGGATGAACACTGAAGCTTTCTTT.

J is TRBJ2-7 and V is TRBV7-8, with 7 bases lining up with TRBD2. Trimming at V came to 5 bases and at J to 5 bases, leaving 3 bases not matched to a gene. Germline CDR1 reads SGHVS; CDR2 reads FQNEAQ. CDR3 length: 12 amino acids. In DNA, the CDR3 is TGTGCCAGCAGCGTTACTAGCGACGAGCAGTACTTC. This encodes CASSVTSDEQYF.

The rearrangement uses TRBV27 and TRBJ2-3; TRBD2 agrees at 12 bases. From germline, CDR1 is MNHEY and CDR2 SMNVEV (reference sequence). Unmatched junction bases numbered 11, after V lost 0 bases and J lost 4 bases. This CDR3 has 19 amino acids. CDR3 region: CASSLSMTSGSTGADTQYF. CDR3 nucleotides: TGTGCCAGCAGTTTATCGATGACTAGCGGGAGTACTGGGGCAGATACGCAGTATTTT.

V usage is TRBV7-9 and J usage is TRBJ2-1; 16 nucleotides agree with TRBD2. Germline-derived CDR1 and CDR2 are SEHNR and FQNEAQ (reference sequence). The CDR3 has 16 amino acids. Trimming removed 5 bases from V and 10 bases from J; junction bases left unmatched: 8. CDR3 region: CASSPGLAGGPREQFF. The CDR3 nucleotides are TGTGCCAGCAGCCCGGGACTAGCGGGAGGGCCGCGGGAGCAGTTCTTC.

The rearrangement uses TRBV6-1 and TRBJ2-7, with D possibly matching TRBD1 (5 bases). V was trimmed by 2 bases and J by 9 bases, leaving 14 bases between them. Germline lookup yields CDR1 MNHNS and CDR2 SASEGT. The CDR3 consists of 13 residues. The CDR3 reads CASSERGQSGQYF. CDR3 in DNA: TGTGCCAGCAGTGAAAGGGGCCAGTCCGGGCAGTACTTC.

This chain uses TRBV4-2 with TRBJ2-3; 10 nucleotides agree with TRBD2. In germline, CDR1 is LGHNA, CDR2 YNFKEQ. V lost 1 base, J lost 4 bases, and 14 bases stayed unmatched. CDR3 length equals 19 residues. Here the CDR3 reads CASSQGRTSGIQSADTQYF. The CDR3 DNA reads as TGTGCCAGCAGCCAAGGACGAACTAGCGGGATACAAAGTGCAGATACGCAGTATTTT.

The chain combines TRBV4-1 with TRBJ2-6; D unclear. There are 19 residues in the CDR3. Germline V lookup: CDR1 MGHRA, CDR2 YSYEKL. Trimming cost V 0 bases and J 4 bases, with 19 bases left between them. The CDR3 is CASSQDLTSIWAGANVLTF. For the CDR3, the DNA is TGCGCCAGCAGCCAAGACCTTACAAGTATCTGGGCCGGGGCCAACGTCCTGACTTTC.

V gene TRBV19 combines with J gene TRBJ2-2, with 7 nucleotides matching TRBD1. Trimming at V came to 1 base and at J to 6 bases, leaving 5 bases not matched to a gene. The CDR3 is 15 amino acids. Per germline, CDR1 LNHDA and CDR2 SQIVND (reference sequence). The DNA of the CDR3 is TGTGCCAGTAGTATAGGGACAGGCGGGTCCGGGGAGCTGTTTTTT. It translates to CASSIGTGGSGELFF.

The rearrangement links TRBV5-4 to TRBJ2-2; 7 bases are shared with TRBD2. Germline V gives CDR1 SGHNT, CDR2 YYREEE (reference sequence). The V and J ends lost 6 bases and 6 bases, in that order; junction bases with no gene match: 11. This CDR3 comprises 15 residues. CDR3 in DNA: TGTGCCAGCACCTCCGGGGGGTTTCGCGCCGGGGAGCTGTTTTTT. Translated: CASTSGGFRAGELFF.

The V gene is TRBV2, the J gene TRBJ1-4, with D possibly being TRBD1 (5 bases). CDR3 length: 16 amino acids. Per germline, CDR1 SNHLY and CDR2 FYNNEI. With 6 bases removed from V and 4 bases from J, the gap between germline ends came to 18 bases. This CDR3 is CASRPWGRLGNEKLFF. Written as DNA, the CDR3 is TGTGCCAGCAGACCTTGGGGGAGGTTAGGTAATGAAAAACTGTTTTTT.

The genes are TRBV7-9 and TRBJ2-1, with D possibly TRBD1 on 5 matching bases. The germline CDR1 and CDR2 sequences are SEHNR and FQNEAQ (reference sequence). The CDR3 runs to 15 residues. V was shortened by 5 bases and J by 6 bases, with 17 bases between the two germline ends. The CDR3 nucleotides are TGTGCCAGCAGCCCTCCATCCCCTGGGGCCAATGAGCAGTTCTTC. Residues: CASSPPSPGANEQFF.

The rearrangement joins TRBV6-1 to TRBJ1-2, with D hard to call. Germline loops: CDR1 MNHNS, CDR2 SASEGT. Trimming stripped 0 bases from V and 8 bases from J, with 13 bases between. The CDR3 totals 14 residues. The CDR3 reads CASSEAVREIGYTF. In nucleotides, the CDR3 is TGTGCCAGCAGTGAAGCAGTGAGGGAGATAGGCTACACCTTC.

The chain uses TRBV12-3 or TRBV12-4 and TRBJ2-1, with D maybe TRBD1 (6 bases). The CDR3 runs to 12 residues. Deletions cut 7 bases from V and 4 bases from J, with 8 bases between. The CDR3 nucleotides are TGTGCCAGCACGGACAGTTACAATGAGCAGTTCTTC. The encoded protein is CASTDSYNEQFF.